The 32 T cell receptor beta chains given below trace back to one sample, sequenced in a study of blood T cell repertoires in COVID-19. Repertoires were generated with immunoSEQ multiplex PCR, while TCRdb's copy carries only in-frame clones and drops some. The data contain 90,000 to 120,000 clones, about 87% of them singletons. Sequenced: peripheral blood. The receptors here all came from a man aged 45-60 years with active or convalescent COVID-19.

The chain combines TRBV28 with TRBJ1-1; a weak D match, TRBD1 (6 bases). The length of the CDR3 is 12 residues. The germline gives CDR1 MDHEN, CDR2 SYDVKM. The V end was cut by 4 bases, the J end by 9 bases, with 12 bases between. CDR3 sequence (DNA): TGTGCCAGCAGTTCTCTTGGGGACAAAGCTTTCTTT. This codes for CASSSLGDKAFF.

J is TRBJ2-1 and V is TRBV29-1; D is undetermined. This CDR3 has 10 amino acids. Trimming shortened V by 5 bases and J by 4 bases, and 3 bases separated the two germline ends. Germline V gene data show CDR1 as SQVTM and CDR2 as ANQGSEA. The CDR3 loop reads CSVQYNEQFF. The CDR3 DNA sequence: TGCAGCGTTCAGTACAATGAGCAGTTCTTC.

The chain couples TRBV30 to TRBJ1-3; no firm D call. Trimming left V 3 bases short and J 2 bases short, with 5 bases between. CDR3 length: 12 residues. CDR1 GTSNPN and CDR2 SVGIG come from the germline V gene (reference sequence). The CDR3: CAWRTTGNTIYF. The CDR3 DNA reads TGTGCCTGGAGGACAACTGGAAACACCATATATTTT.

The chain carries TRBV6-5 and TRBJ1-2, with 7 bases that match TRBD1. The junction had 2 bases not matched to a gene; V was cut back by 8 bases and J by 2 bases. CDR3 length: 12 amino acids. Looked up from germline, CDR1 is MNHEY and CDR2 is SVGAGI. The CDR3 reads CASSTGNYGYTF. In nucleotides, the CDR3 is TGTGCCAGCTCGACAGGGAACTATGGCTACACCTTC.

The chain couples TRBV9 to TRBJ2-1; 12 bases line up with TRBD2. Germline CDR1 and CDR2: SGDLS and YYNGEE. This CDR3 is built from 14 residues. With V trimmed by 6 bases and J by 9 bases, 7 bases remained unmatched. CDR3 in DNA: TGTGCCAGCAACCTCGGACTAGCGGGATTTGAGCAGTTCTTC. Protein: CASNLGLAGFEQFF.

V usage is TRBV27 and J usage is TRBJ2-7; 10 bases are a match to TRBD1. Losses at the gene ends were 2 bases for V and 0 bases for J; bases not matched to a gene: 1. Per the germline V gene, CDR1 is MNHEY and CDR2 is SMNVEV (reference sequence). The CDR3 consists of 15 residues. The CDR3 loop is CASSLRDRGSYEQYF. As DNA, the CDR3 is TGTGCCAGCAGTTTACGGGACAGGGGCTCCTACGAGCAGTACTTC.

The chain combines TRBV9 with TRBJ2-5, with 11 bases that match TRBD2. The ends lost 4 bases at V and 4 bases at J; junction bases unmatched: 3. The CDR3 length is 14 residues. Per the germline V gene, CDR1 is SGDLS and CDR2 is YYNGEE. The CDR3 protein is CASSLGLAVETQYF. The CDR3 DNA reads as TGTGCCAGCAGCTTGGGACTAGCGGTAGAGACCCAGTACTTC.

V is TRBV27 and J is TRBJ2-1, with TRBD2 as a possible D gene (5 bases). The V gene lost 0 bases and the J gene lost 0 bases, with 9 bases spanning the gap. Germline V gene lookup returns CDR1 MNHEY and CDR2 SMNVEV (reference sequence). This CDR3 has 16 residues. The CDR3 coding sequence is TGTGCCAGCAGTTTATCCGGCGGGTTCTCCTACAATGAGCAGTTCTTC. Its translation: CASSLSGGFSYNEQFF.

The rearrangement joins TRBV5-6 to TRBJ2-1; weak D call: TRBD2 (6 bases). Trimming shortened V by 2 bases and J by 0 bases, and 9 bases separated the two germline ends. The CDR3 covers 15 residues. From germline, CDR1 is SGHDT and CDR2 YYEEEE. The CDR3 sequence is CASSFLASSYNEQFF. The DNA of the CDR3 is TGTGCCAGCAGCTTTCTAGCGAGCTCCTACAATGAGCAGTTCTTC.

V usage is TRBV7-9 and J usage is TRBJ2-1, with 8 bases matching TRBD2. Trimming cost V 3 bases and J 1 base; bases outside gene matches: 2. Germline V lookup: CDR1 SEHNR, CDR2 FQNEAQ (reference sequence). The CDR3 extends over 15 amino acids. This chain's CDR3 is CASSFTSGSYNEQFF. DNA of the CDR3: TGTGCCAGCAGCTTTACTAGCGGATCCTACAATGAGCAGTTCTTC.

The rearrangement links TRBV6-5 to TRBJ1-6; D is unclear. Deletions cut 0 bases from V and 7 bases from J, with 7 bases between. CDR1 MNHEY and CDR2 SVGAGI come from the germline V gene. The CDR3 totals 14 residues. CDR3 DNA sequence: TGTGCCAGCAGTTACTCAGGAGAGAATTCACCCCTCCACTTT. Protein: CASSYSGENSPLHF.

V usage is TRBV6-5 and J usage is TRBJ2-3, with unresolved D. CDR1 and CDR2 from the germline V gene are MNHEY and SVGAGI. V gave up 4 bases and J gave up 4 bases, with 3 bases separating them. The CDR3 has 11 amino acids. The CDR3 loop is CASSFSDTQYF. In nucleotides, the CDR3 is TGTGCCAGCAGTTTCTCAGATACGCAGTATTTT.

This chain links TRBV28 with TRBJ2-5; weak D call: TRBD2 (6 bases). This CDR3 comprises 17 residues. Trimming took off 3 bases at V and 5 bases at J, with 22 bases between the two ends. Germline V gene data show CDR1 as MDHEN and CDR2 as SYDVKM. The CDR3 sequence is CASSLLGLSSRGETQYF. CDR3 coding DNA: TGTGCCAGCAGTTTGCTCGGACTTTCAAGCCGGGGGGAGACCCAGTACTTC. The whole variable domain, filled in from reference TRBV28 and TRBJ2-5, reads DVKVTQSSRYLVKRTGEKVFLECVQDMDHENMFWYRQDPGLGLRLIYFSYDVKMKEKGDIPEGYSVSREKKERFSLILESASTNQTSMYLCASSLLGLSSRGETQYFGPGTRLLVL.

This rearrangement joins TRBV23-1 to TRBJ1-2, with TRBD1 as a possible D gene (6 bases). TRBV23-1 falls under the ORF class, with uncertain function. The V gene lost 1 base and the J gene lost 5 bases, with 11 bases spanning the gap. The CDR3 extends over 14 amino acids. The CDR3 loop is CASSQWARGYGYTF. The CDR3 DNA sequence: TGCGCCAGCAGTCAATGGGCCAGGGGTTATGGCTACACCTTC.

The J gene is TRBJ2-7, the V gene TRBV6-5; 10 bases are shared with TRBD1. This CDR3 comprises 13 residues. The germline CDR1 and CDR2 sequences are MNHEY and SVGAGI. Trimming cost V 6 bases and J 4 bases; bases outside gene matches: 3. The CDR3 bases are TGTGCCAGCAGCCGGGACAGGGGATACGAGCAGTACTTC. It codes for CASSRDRGYEQYF.

V usage is TRBV5-1 and J usage is TRBJ2-3; TRBD1 agrees at 9 bases. The V gene end was trimmed by 4 bases and the J gene end by 5 bases; junction bases not matched to a gene: 5. The germline V gene has CDR1 SGHRS and CDR2 YFSETQ. The CDR3 has 14 amino acids. The CDR3 spells CASSPRQGGDTQYF. The CDR3 DNA is TGCGCCAGCAGCCCTCGACAGGGGGGAGATACGCAGTATTTT.

The rearrangement links TRBV19 to TRBJ2-7; D possibly corresponds to TRBD2 (5 bases). V shed 6 bases and J shed 2 bases, with 17 bases lying between them. This CDR3 is built from 15 residues. The germline gives CDR1 LNHDA, CDR2 SQIVND (reference sequence). The CDR3 nucleotides read TGTGCCAGTAGCCACCCCCGGGAAGGAACCTACGAGCAGTACTTC. It codes for CASSHPREGTYEQYF.

The chain is built from TRBV3-1 (or the pseudogene TRBV3-2) and TRBJ1-2; D is possibly TRBD1 (5 bases). Trimming left V 0 bases short and J 8 bases short, with 13 bases between. The germline V gene has CDR1 LGHDT and CDR2 YNNKEL (reference sequence). The CDR3 consists of 14 residues. CDR3 loop: CASSQEKGRVGYTF. The DNA of the CDR3 is TGTGCCAGCAGCCAAGAGAAGGGGAGGGTCGGCTACACCTTC.

The rearrangement uses TRBV28 and TRBJ1-2, with TRBD1 matching over 8 bases. Germline lookup yields CDR1 MDHEN and CDR2 SYDVKM. The CDR3 extends over 14 amino acids. The V gene end was trimmed by 6 bases and the J gene end by 6 bases; junction bases not matched to a gene: 9. The CDR3 is CASRDAGGWDGYTF. The DNA for the CDR3 is TGTGCCAGCAGAGACGCAGGGGGCTGGGATGGCTACACCTTC.

CDR3 sequence: CASSSPGQGITEAFF. The CDR3 DNA reads as TGTGCCAGCAGTTCTCCGGGACAGGGGATCACTGAAGCTTTCTTT. The chain carries TRBV6-5 and TRBJ1-1; 10 bases line up with TRBD1. The CDR3 contains 15 residues. The V gene's germline CDR1 is MNHEY and CDR2 SVGAGI. V was pared by 4 bases and J by 4 bases, with 6 bases of the junction left unmatched.

This chain connects TRBV10-3 to TRBJ2-7, with a possible D match to TRBD1 (6 bases). In germline, CDR1 is ENHRY, CDR2 SYGVKD. The ends were cut back, 10 bases at V and 3 bases at J, with 13 bases in the middle. The CDR3 covers 12 residues. The CDR3 DNA follows: TGTGCCACCGGACAGTTGAACTACGAGCAGTACTTC. The encoded protein is CATGQLNYEQYF.

The V call is TRBV9, the J call TRBJ2-1; 9 bases line up with TRBD2. The CDR3 totals 15 residues. The germline V gene has CDR1 SGDLS and CDR2 YYNGEE. After removal of 4 bases from V and 8 bases from J, the junction contained 10 bases not matched to a gene. The CDR3 is CASSPRGRAVDEQFF. CDR3 in DNA: TGTGCCAGCAGCCCCCGCGGGAGGGCCGTCGATGAGCAGTTCTTC.

J is TRBJ1-2 and V is TRBV5-1, with 7 bases lining up with TRBD1. The germline V gene encodes CDR1 SGHRS and CDR2 YFSETQ. The V gene end was trimmed by 4 bases and the J gene end by 8 bases; junction bases not matched to a gene: 17. The CDR3 extends over 16 amino acids. The CDR3 DNA sequence: TGCGCCAGCAGCCCAGACCTGTCCGACAGGGCGCGAGGCTACACCTTC. Residues: CASSPDLSDRARGYTF.

The genes are TRBV10-1 and TRBJ2-2; D remains unclear. V lost 5 bases to trimming and J lost 0 bases, with 4 bases between them. Germline V lookup: CDR1 WNHNN, CDR2 SYGVQD (reference sequence). This CDR3 has 13 amino acids. The CDR3 DNA reads TGCGCCAGCAGTTCTACGAACACCGGGGAGCTGTTTTTT. Translating gives CASSSTNTGELFF.

This rearrangement joins TRBV6-5 to TRBJ2-2; D is undetermined. The CDR3 is made up of 15 amino acids. From germline, CDR1 is MNHEY and CDR2 SVGAGI. The V end was cut by 0 bases, the J end by 4 bases, with 9 bases between. This CDR3 reads CASSYSSMSTGELFF. In nucleotides, the CDR3 is TGTGCCAGCAGTTACTCGAGTATGAGCACCGGGGAGCTGTTTTTT.

The chain links TRBV3-1 (or the pseudogene TRBV3-2) to TRBJ2-3; no reliable D call. Germline V gene data show CDR1 as LGHDT and CDR2 as YNNKEL (reference sequence). Trimming stripped 1 base from V and 2 bases from J, with 10 bases between. The CDR3 runs 15 residues. CDR3 bases: TGTGCCAGCAGCCAAGGGCCAGTTCTCACAGATACGCAGTATTTT. Its protein product is CASSQGPVLTDTQYF.

The CDR3 region is CASSRADNSNQPQHF. CDR3 coding DNA: TGTGCCAGTAGTAGGGCAGACAATAGCAATCAGCCCCAGCATTTT. The rearrangement joins TRBV19 to TRBJ1-5; no reliable D call. The CDR3 extends over 15 amino acids. Germline V CDR1 and CDR2: LNHDA, SQIVND (reference sequence). V lost 4 bases and J 0 bases, leaving 10 bases between the germline ends.

The rearrangement links TRBV10-2 to TRBJ2-7, with 10 positions matching TRBD2. CDR3 size: 13 residues. V lost 7 bases to trimming and J lost 7 bases; unmatched junction nucleotides: 7. Germline CDR1 and CDR2: WSHSY and SAAADI. The CDR3 here is CASILAGAGEQYF. The CDR3 DNA is TGCGCCAGCATTCTAGCGGGAGCGGGTGAGCAGTACTTC.

The rearrangement joins TRBV4-2 to TRBJ2-1, with 8 bases matching TRBD2. The CDR3 has 15 amino acids. J was trimmed by 4 bases and V by 1 base; bases with no gene match: 3. The germline V gene encodes CDR1 LGHNA and CDR2 YNFKEQ. In DNA form, the CDR3 reads TGTGCCAGCAGCCAAGTCACTAGCGGTTACAATGAGCAGTTCTTC. Its protein is CASSQVTSGYNEQFF.

The chain combines TRBV27 with TRBJ1-1; TRBD1 matches at 9 bases. CDR3 length equals 16 residues. Germline trimming cut 5 bases from V and 3 bases from J; bases unmatched to any gene: 10. Germline V gene lookup returns CDR1 MNHEY and CDR2 SMNVEV (reference sequence). CDR3 nucleotides: TGTGCCAGCAGTCCCGGGACAGGGAGAGGGTACACTGAAGCTTTCTTT. Its protein is CASSPGTGRGYTEAFF.

The V call is TRBV20-1, the J call TRBJ2-5; D unresolved. Trimming took off 2 bases at V and 5 bases at J, with 6 bases between the two ends. This CDR3 comprises 11 residues. Germline-derived CDR1 and CDR2 are DFQATT and SNEGSKA (reference sequence). CDR3: CSARFEETQYF. In DNA form, the CDR3 reads TGCAGTGCTAGATTTGAGGAGACCCAGTACTTC.

This chain uses TRBV3-1 (or the pseudogene TRBV3-2) with TRBJ2-1; TRBD2 matches 11 bases. Germline lookup yields CDR1 LGHDT and CDR2 YNNKEL (reference sequence). CDR3 size: 15 residues. The J segment lost 6 bases and the V segment lost 4 bases, leaving 5 bases of the junction unmatched. In DNA form, the CDR3 reads TGTGCCAGCAGCCCTAGCGGGAGGCCTTCCAATGAGCAGTTCTTC. Translation gives CASSPSGRPSNEQFF.